These 3 T cell receptor beta chains originate from one sample sequenced in a study of cytomegalovirus exposure and HLA in healthy donors. Primers: 60 Vbeta forward and 13 Jbeta reverse. Using immunoSEQ multiplex PCR, the repertoire was profiled, and TCRdb retains in-frame clones only, with some absent. Recorded here are about 210,000 clones; the top ten clones represent 0.75% to 1%. Sequenced input: PBMCs. The receptors shown here come from a woman aged 25 to 45 in good health and CMV-seropositive.

This sequence joins TRBV5-3 and TRBJ1-2; TRBD1 might be the D (6 bases). TRBV5-3 is treated as an ORF (open reading frame) with a function not yet certain. This CDR3 has 14 amino acids. V was trimmed by 2 bases and J by 6 bases, leaving 14 bases between them. CDR3: CARSFSQGIDGYTF. In nucleotides, the CDR3 is TGTGCCAGAAGCTTTAGTCAGGGGATAGATGGCTACACCTTC.

J is TRBJ2-1 and V is TRBV5-1; 10 nucleotides match TRBD2. V gave up 7 bases and J gave up 7 bases; unmatched junction bases: 8. The germline V gene encodes CDR1 SGHRS and CDR2 YFSETQ. The CDR3 has 14 residues. In DNA, the CDR3 is TGCGCCAGCGGTCTAGCGGGAGCTGGTAATGAGCAGTTCTTC. It codes for CASGLAGAGNEQFF.

The chain combines TRBV5-1 with TRBJ2-5, with a weak D call TRBD2 (5 bases). The CDR3 consists of 15 residues. Germline assignment: CDR1 SGHRS and CDR2 YFSETQ. The V gene lost 3 bases and the J gene lost 5 bases, with 17 bases spanning the gap. The CDR3 here is CASSSQLVARETQYF. The CDR3 DNA sequence: TGCGCCAGCAGCTCCCAACTAGTGGCCCGGGAGACCCAGTACTTC.